These 28 T cell receptor beta chains were sequenced from one sample in a study of Graves' ophthalmopathy and Graves' hyperthyroidism. RNA transcripts were the source from which TCR beta CDR3 regions were amplified. A first-round RT-PCR used HTBI primers, followed by a second-round multiplex PCR. TCRdb reprocessed the multiplex PCR reads with MiXCR, giving one entry per CDR3 protein. The profile shows over a million distinct CDR3 sequences, around a third of them singletons. Source material: peripheral blood or thyroid tissue (not recorded which). Source of these receptors: an adult man with Graves' hyperthyroidism.

This clonotype was seen at least ten times. The chain employs TRBV24-1 and TRBJ2-7; 8 bases align to TRBD2. Germline V gene lookup returns CDR1 KGHDR and CDR2 SFDVKD. The V gene end was trimmed by 4 bases and the J gene end by 6 bases; junction bases not matched to a gene: 16. The CDR3 is 17 amino acids. The CDR3 is CATSDRKTSASGTEQYF. CDR3 in DNA: TGTGCCACCAGTGACCGAAAGACTAGCGCCAGCGGCACCGAGCAGTACTTC.

This clonotype occurred many times. V and J are TRBV10-3 and TRBJ1-5; maybe TRBD1 (5 bases). V lost 7 bases, J lost 7 bases, and 20 bases lay in between. The length of the CDR3 is 15 residues. The germline V gene has CDR1 ENHRY and CDR2 SYGVKD. As DNA, the CDR3 is TGTGCCATCATTGGGGCCGGGTCCCTTGGGCAGCCCCAGCATTTT. Its translation: CAIIGAGSLGQPQHF.

This clonotype appeared a few times. The chain is built from TRBV18 and TRBJ1-2; no definite D call. From germline, CDR1 is KGHSH and CDR2 LQKENI. There are 14 residues in the CDR3. The V gene lost 6 bases and the J gene lost 7 bases, with 18 bases spanning the gap. Here the CDR3 reads CASSHGSSLGGYTF. In DNA form, the CDR3 reads TGTGCCAGCTCTCATGGTTCCTCCTTGGGTGGCTACACCTTC.

This clonotype has a count of ten or more. The V call is TRBV14, the J call TRBJ2-7, with no clear D. Germline CDR1 and CDR2: SGHDN and FVKESK. The CDR3 consists of 13 residues. Trimming pared 7 bases from V and 0 bases from J, leaving 10 bases between. The CDR3 DNA reads as TGTGCCAGCAAACCAAGGAGCTCCTACGAGCAGTACTTC. It translates to CASKPRSSYEQYF.

This clonotype was found many times. This chain links TRBV5-1 with TRBJ2-7; no clear D. The V and J ends lost 0 bases and 0 bases respectively, with 7 bases between them. The germline V gene has CDR1 SGHRS and CDR2 YFSETQ. The CDR3 runs to 14 residues. The CDR3 sequence: CASSLELSSYEQYF. The CDR3 DNA reads as TGCGCCAGCAGCTTGGAACTCAGCTCCTACGAGCAGTACTTC.

The V and J genes are TRBV7-9 and TRBJ2-7, with a possible D match to TRBD1 (6 bases). This CDR3 region has 13 residues. Germline-derived CDR1 and CDR2 are SEHNR and FQNEAQ (reference sequence). The V and J ends lost 6 bases and 3 bases respectively, with 12 bases between them. The CDR3: CASSWGTIYEQYF. CDR3 coding DNA: TGTGCCAGCAGTTGGGGGACAATCTACGAGCAGTACTTC.

Ten or more counts support this clonotype. The chain is built from TRBV19 and TRBJ1-5, with 7 bases identical to TRBD1. Trimming cost V 6 bases and J 1 base; bases outside gene matches: 9. CDR3 length: 16 amino acids. The germline V gene encodes CDR1 LNHDA and CDR2 SQIVND (reference sequence). CDR3 nucleotides: TGTGCCAGTAGGACTACAGGGGTAGGGAGCAATCAGCCCCAGCATTTT. Its protein is CASRTTGVGSNQPQHF.

V usage is TRBV5-6 and J usage is TRBJ1-2; the D is unclear. Germline-derived CDR1 and CDR2 are SGHDT and YYEEEE. The CDR3 covers 14 residues. The V and J ends lost 0 bases and 7 bases respectively, with 13 bases between them. Here the CDR3 reads CASSLDTRSFGYTF. The CDR3 DNA follows: TGTGCCAGCAGCTTGGACACCAGGAGTTTTGGCTACACCTTC.

Turning to this clonotype: This may be a read error, as it is one base from a much larger clone. No conserved phenylalanine or tryptophan ends this CDR3, so it is likely a read error. The genes are TRBV4-3 and TRBJ1-2, with D perhaps TRBD1 (5 bases). The germline V gene has CDR1 LGHNA and CDR2 YSLEER. There are 16 residues in the CDR3. The ends were cut back, 5 bases at V and 4 bases at J, with 20 bases in the middle. DNA for the CDR3: TGCGCCAGCAGCGCAGCTCAGGGCAGCTGGGGCTATGGCTACACCCTC. This sequence encodes CASSAAQGSWGYGYTL.

The chain couples TRBV3-1 to TRBJ1-5; perhaps TRBD1 as D (5 bases). The germline CDR1 and CDR2 sequences are LGHDT and YNNKEL (reference sequence). The CDR3 covers 15 residues. Trimming stripped 1 base from V and 1 base from J, with 8 bases between. The CDR3 here is CASSQGQSSNQPQHF. In nucleotides, the CDR3 is TGTGCCAGCAGCCAAGGACAGAGCAGCAATCAGCCCCAGCATTTT.

In this sample, this clonotype turned up a few times. The rearrangement links TRBV5-4 to TRBJ1-1, with D unresolved. Trimming stripped 0 bases from V and 5 bases from J, with 14 bases between. Germline CDR1 reads SGHNT; CDR2 reads YYREEE (reference sequence). CDR3 size: 15 residues. This CDR3 reads CASSLESRSYTEAFF. For the CDR3, the DNA is TGTGCCAGCAGCTTGGAGTCCAGGTCCTATACTGAAGCTTTCTTT.

This clonotype has at least ten counts. The chain couples TRBV29-1 to TRBJ1-5; D ambiguous. The V gene lost 4 bases and the J gene lost 8 bases, with 12 bases spanning the gap. The CDR3 contains 12 residues. CDR1 is SQVTM and CDR2 is ANQGSEA in the germline V gene. The CDR3 DNA sequence: TGCAGCGTTGGGGCGCCCGGGGAGCCCCAGCATTTT. Its protein product is CSVGAPGEPQHF.

V is TRBV29-1 and J is TRBJ2-7; the match to TRBD1 covers 7 bases. Germline CDR1 is SQVTM and CDR2 is ANQGSEA. The CDR3 length is 13 residues. The junction had 7 bases not matched to a gene; V was cut back by 8 bases and J by 0 bases. The CDR3 loop is CSQGQRDSYEQYF. CDR3 bases: TGCAGCCAGGGACAGAGGGACTCCTACGAGCAGTACTTC.

Concerning this clonotype: A single base separates this from a much larger clone, so it may be a read error. This chain joins TRBV20-1 and TRBJ1-6; D uncertain. V dropped 3 bases and J dropped 6 bases, with 9 bases sitting between them. CDR1 is DFQATT and CDR2 is SNEGSKA in the germline V gene (reference sequence). The CDR3 spans 13 residues. In DNA, the CDR3 is TGCAGTGCTAGCGAGGGCTTTAATTCACCCCTCCACTTT. Translating it yields CSASEGFNSPLHF.

This clonotype was detected many times. This chain links TRBV20-1 with TRBJ1-3; TRBD1 matches 7 bases. CDR3 length: 15 residues. J was trimmed by 3 bases and V by 0 bases; bases with no gene match: 5. CDR1 is DFQATT, CDR2 SNEGSKA, per germline (reference sequence). The CDR3 nucleotides read TGCAGTGCTAGAGATCGGGACAGTTATGGAAACACCATATATTTT. Amino acid sequence: CSARDRDSYGNTIYF.

This sequence joins TRBV20-1 and TRBJ2-5; 7 bases fit TRBD2. From germline, CDR1 is DFQATT and CDR2 SNEGSKA (reference sequence). The CDR3 is 15 residues long. V lost 5 bases, J lost 0 bases, and 9 bases stayed unmatched. The CDR3 nucleotides are TGCAGTGCTGGCAGGATCGGGGGGAACCAAGAGACCCAGTACTTC. Translation gives CSAGRIGGNQETQYF.

This chain joins TRBV6-1 and TRBJ1-6; the D gene is possibly TRBD1 (6 bases). CDR1 is MNHNS, CDR2 SASEGT, per germline. This CDR3 contains 16 residues. V shed 6 bases and J shed 7 bases, with 19 bases lying between them. The CDR3 sequence: CASRQTGTLRNSPLHF. In DNA form, the CDR3 reads TGTGCCAGCAGACAAACCGGGACATTAAGGAATTCACCCCTCCACTTT.

This clonotype occurred a few times. The chain couples TRBV29-1 to TRBJ1-3; a possible D gene is TRBD1 (6 bases). Germline lookup yields CDR1 SQVTM and CDR2 ANQGSEA. CDR3 size: 13 residues. Trimming shortened V by 7 bases and J by 4 bases, and 14 bases separated the two germline ends. CDR3 bases: TGCAGCGGATCCGGGGGCTCCGGAAACACCATATATTTT. Amino acids: CSGSGGSGNTIYF. The full variable domain, its missing parts supplied by reference TRBV29-1 and TRBJ1-3, is SAVISQKPSRDICQRGTSLTIQCQVDSQVTMMFWYRQQPGQSLTLIATANQGSEATYESGFVIDKFPISRPNLTFSTLTVSNMSPEDSSIYLCSGSGGSGNTIYFGEGSWLTVV.

A remark on this clonotype: One end of the junction does not line up with germline, which may come from a read error. The chain employs TRBV10-2 and TRBJ1-5; no clear D. CDR3 size: 14 residues. Germline V CDR1 and CDR2: WSHSY, SAAADI. The CDR3 bases are TGTGCCAGCTTACCCCAGGCTAGCAATCAGCCCCAGCATTTT. It codes for CASLPQASNQPQHF.

The chain has TRBV4-1 and TRBJ1-2, with no clear D. CDR1 is MGHRA and CDR2 is YSYEKL in the germline V gene. Trimming removed 1 base from V and 5 bases from J, with 14 bases in between. The CDR3 is 15 amino acids. The CDR3 spells CASSQVPGHPYGYTF. The CDR3 DNA is TGCGCCAGCAGCCAAGTCCCAGGTCACCCTTATGGCTACACCTTC.

This clonotype was seen repeatedly, ten times or more. This chain joins TRBV11-2 and TRBJ1-1; possibly TRBD1 for D (5 bases). With 1 base removed from V and 7 bases from J, the gap between germline ends came to 7 bases. The CDR3 is made up of 12 amino acids. Germline V gene sequence: CDR1 SGHAT, CDR2 FQNNGV. The CDR3 is CASSLVGGEAFF. In nucleotides, the CDR3 is TGTGCCAGCAGCTTAGTGGGGGGTGAAGCTTTCTTT.

On this clonotype: This may be a read error: a much more frequent sequence differs by one nucleotide. This sequence joins TRBV5-1 and TRBJ1-3; D may be TRBD1 (5 bases). Germline V gene lookup returns CDR1 SGHRS and CDR2 YFSETQ. This CDR3 is 13 amino acids long. The CDR3 loop is CASPGSSGSTIYF. The CDR3 DNA is TGCGCCAGCCCAGGGAGCTCTGGAAGCACCATATATTTT.

The V and J genes are TRBV7-8 and TRBJ1-4; a possible D gene is TRBD1 (5 bases). CDR1 is SGHVS, CDR2 FQNEAQ, per germline. V shed 5 bases and J shed 7 bases, with 11 bases lying between them. The CDR3 runs to 13 residues. CDR3 residues: CASSQGRTEKLFF. The CDR3 DNA reads as TGTGCCAGCAGCCAGGGACGGACTGAAAAACTGTTTTTT. The full variable domain, completed using reference TRBV7-8 and TRBJ1-4, is GAGVSQSPRYKVAKRGQDVALRCDPISGHVSLFWYQQALGQGPEFLTYFQNEAQLDKSGLPSDRFFAERPEGSVSTLKIQRTQQEDSAVYLCASSQGRTEKLFFGSGTQLSVL.

CDR3 loop: CATSAWIQGFNQPQHF. In DNA form, the CDR3 reads TGTGCCACCAGTGCATGGATACAGGGATTCAATCAGCCCCAGCATTTT. This chain uses TRBV24-1 with TRBJ1-5; D may be TRBD1 (6 bases). Per the germline V gene, CDR1 is KGHDR and CDR2 is SFDVKD. The CDR3 covers 16 residues. Between the trimmed V and J ends, which lost 5 bases and 3 bases, there was a span of 16 bases.

In this sample, this clonotype turned up many times. This chain links TRBV10-3 with TRBJ2-7; 7 bases align to TRBD1. J gave up 2 bases and V 5 bases, and 6 bases lay outside the gene matches. The CDR3 extends over 14 amino acids. Looked up from germline, CDR1 is ENHRY and CDR2 is SYGVKD. CDR3 amino acids: CAISTGTVTYEQYF. The CDR3, as DNA: TGTGCCATCAGTACCGGGACAGTTACCTACGAGCAGTACTTC.

The J gene is TRBJ1-5, the V gene TRBV12-3 or TRBV12-4, with TRBD1 as a possible D gene (5 bases). The CDR3 is 14 residues long. Trimming pared 7 bases from V and 14 bases from J, leaving 24 bases between. The CDR3 DNA is TGTGCCAGCACTCTCCAGCAGCCGGGGCGGTCCGAGCATTTT. It encodes CASTLQQPGRSEHF.

The chain has TRBV9 and TRBJ1-6, with D perhaps matching TRBD1 (6 bases). The CDR3 length is 17 residues. Trimming left V 0 bases short and J 0 bases short, with 10 bases between. Germline V CDR1 and CDR2: SGDLS, YYNGEE. The CDR3 nucleotides are TGTGCCAGCAGCGTAGGGACAGCGAGCTCCTATAATTCACCCCTCCACTTT. It encodes CASSVGTASSYNSPLHF.

This clonotype was detected ten times or more. This chain joins TRBV5-1 and TRBJ1-5, with D tentatively TRBD1 (5 bases). Trimming removed 0 bases from V and 5 bases from J, with 12 bases in between. The germline CDR1 and CDR2 sequences are SGHRS and YFSETQ. The CDR3 covers 15 residues. The chain's CDR3 is CASSLASGGDQPQHF. The CDR3 DNA sequence: TGCGCCAGCAGCTTGGCCTCGGGGGGGGATCAGCCCCAGCATTTT.